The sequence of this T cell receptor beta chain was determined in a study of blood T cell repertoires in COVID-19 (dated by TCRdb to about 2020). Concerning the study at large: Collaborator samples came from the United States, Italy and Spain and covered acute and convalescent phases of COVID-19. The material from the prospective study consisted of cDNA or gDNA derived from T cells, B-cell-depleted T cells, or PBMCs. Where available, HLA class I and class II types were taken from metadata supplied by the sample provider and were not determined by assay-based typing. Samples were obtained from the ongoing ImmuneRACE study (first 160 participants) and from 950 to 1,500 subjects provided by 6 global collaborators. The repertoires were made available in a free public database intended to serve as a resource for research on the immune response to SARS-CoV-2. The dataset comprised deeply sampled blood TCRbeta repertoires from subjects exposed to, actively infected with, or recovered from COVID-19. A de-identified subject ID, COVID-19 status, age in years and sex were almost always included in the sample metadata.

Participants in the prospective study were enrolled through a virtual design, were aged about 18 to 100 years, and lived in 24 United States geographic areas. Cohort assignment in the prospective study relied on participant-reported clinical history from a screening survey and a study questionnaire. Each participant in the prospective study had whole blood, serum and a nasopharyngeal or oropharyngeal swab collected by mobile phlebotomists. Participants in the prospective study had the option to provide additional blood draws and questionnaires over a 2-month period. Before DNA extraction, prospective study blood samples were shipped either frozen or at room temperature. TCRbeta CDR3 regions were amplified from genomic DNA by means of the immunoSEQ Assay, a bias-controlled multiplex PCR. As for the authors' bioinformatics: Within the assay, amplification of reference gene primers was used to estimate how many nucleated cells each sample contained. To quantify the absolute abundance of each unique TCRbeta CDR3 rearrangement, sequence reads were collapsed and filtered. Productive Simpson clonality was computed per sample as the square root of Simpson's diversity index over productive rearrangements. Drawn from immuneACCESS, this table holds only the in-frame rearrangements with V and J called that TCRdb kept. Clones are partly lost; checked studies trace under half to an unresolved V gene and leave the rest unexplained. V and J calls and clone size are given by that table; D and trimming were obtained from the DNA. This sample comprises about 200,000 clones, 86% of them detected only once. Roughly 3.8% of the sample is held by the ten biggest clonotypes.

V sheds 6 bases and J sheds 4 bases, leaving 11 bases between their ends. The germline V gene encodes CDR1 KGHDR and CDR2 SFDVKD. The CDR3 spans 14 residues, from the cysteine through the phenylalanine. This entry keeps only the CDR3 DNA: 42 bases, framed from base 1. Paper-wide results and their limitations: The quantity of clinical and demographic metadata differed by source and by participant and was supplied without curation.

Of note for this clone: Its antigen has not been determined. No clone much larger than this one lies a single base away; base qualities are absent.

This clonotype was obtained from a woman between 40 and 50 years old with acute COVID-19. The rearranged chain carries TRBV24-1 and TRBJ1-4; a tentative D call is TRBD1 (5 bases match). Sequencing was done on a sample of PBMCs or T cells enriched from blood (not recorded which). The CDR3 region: CATSKGRDNEKLFF. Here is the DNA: TGTGCCACCAGTAAGGGGAGGGATAATGAAAAACTGTTTTTT.